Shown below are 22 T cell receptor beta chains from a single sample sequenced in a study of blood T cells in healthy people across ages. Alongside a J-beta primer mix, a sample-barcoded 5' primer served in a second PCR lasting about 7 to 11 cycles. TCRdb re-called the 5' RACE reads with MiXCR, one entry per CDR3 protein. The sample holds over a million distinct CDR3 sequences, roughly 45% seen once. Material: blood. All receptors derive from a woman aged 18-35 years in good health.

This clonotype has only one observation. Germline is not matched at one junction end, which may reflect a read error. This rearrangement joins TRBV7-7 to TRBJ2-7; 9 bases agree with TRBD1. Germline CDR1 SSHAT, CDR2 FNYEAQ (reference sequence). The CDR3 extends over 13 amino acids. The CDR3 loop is CASSPTGTGSQYF. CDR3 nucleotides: TGTGCTAGCAGCCCTACCGGGACAGGGTCTCAGTACTTC.

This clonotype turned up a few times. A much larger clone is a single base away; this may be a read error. CDR3 protein: CASSWGTTGGETQYF. CDR3 sequence (DNA): TGCGCCAGCAGCTGGGGTACTACAGGGGGTGAGACCCAGTACTTC. J is TRBJ2-5 and V is TRBV5-1; 8 bases match TRBD1. The CDR3 runs to 15 residues. The V gene end was trimmed by 3 bases and the J gene end by 5 bases; junction bases not matched to a gene: 9. Germline CDR1 is SGHRS and CDR2 is YFSETQ.

The CDR3 is CASSLFGPQFTTDTQYF. The DNA of the CDR3 is TGTGCCAGCAGCTTATTTGGGCCTCAATTTACGACAGATACGCAGTATTTT. The V gene is TRBV7-3, the J gene TRBJ2-3; D uncertain. The CDR3 length is 17 residues. V was pared by 2 bases and J by 3 bases, with 18 bases between. Germline CDR1 and CDR2: SGHTA and FQGTGA. Complete variable domain (other parts from reference TRBV7-3 and TRBJ2-3): GAGVSQTPSNKVTEKGKYVELRCDPISGHTALYWYRQSLGQGPEFLIYFQGTGAADDSGLPNDRFFAVRPEGSVSTLKIQRTERGDSAVYLCASSLFGPQFTTDTQYFGPGTRLTVL.

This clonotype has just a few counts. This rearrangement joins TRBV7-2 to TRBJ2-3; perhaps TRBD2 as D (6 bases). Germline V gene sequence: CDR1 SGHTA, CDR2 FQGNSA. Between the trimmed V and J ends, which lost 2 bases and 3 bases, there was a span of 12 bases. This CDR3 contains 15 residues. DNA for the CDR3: TGTGCCAGCAGCTTAAGCGCAGGGAGGACAGATACGCAGTATTTT. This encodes CASSLSAGRTDTQYF.

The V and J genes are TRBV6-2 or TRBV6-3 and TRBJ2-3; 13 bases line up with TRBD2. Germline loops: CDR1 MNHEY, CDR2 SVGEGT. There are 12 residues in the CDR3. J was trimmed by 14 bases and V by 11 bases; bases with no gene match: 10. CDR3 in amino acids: CAGTLAGGRPYF. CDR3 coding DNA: TGTGCCGGCACACTAGCGGGAGGGCGACCGTATTTT.

CDR3 sequence reads: CASSEEGAVTDTQYF. The CDR3 nucleotides read TGTGCCAGCAGTGAAGAGGGGGCAGTCACAGATACGCAGTATTTT. V gene TRBV6-1 combines with J gene TRBJ2-3; 7 bases agree with TRBD1. V dropped 1 base and J dropped 2; count of bases not matched to a gene: 3. This CDR3 region has 15 residues. Germline V CDR1 and CDR2: MNHNS, SASEGT.

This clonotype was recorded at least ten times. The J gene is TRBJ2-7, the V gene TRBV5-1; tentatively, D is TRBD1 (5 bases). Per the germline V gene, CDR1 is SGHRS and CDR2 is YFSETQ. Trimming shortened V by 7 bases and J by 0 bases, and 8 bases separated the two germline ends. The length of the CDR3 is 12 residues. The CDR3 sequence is CASSRVSYEQYF. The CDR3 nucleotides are TGCGCCAGCTCCAGGGTCTCCTACGAGCAGTACTTC.

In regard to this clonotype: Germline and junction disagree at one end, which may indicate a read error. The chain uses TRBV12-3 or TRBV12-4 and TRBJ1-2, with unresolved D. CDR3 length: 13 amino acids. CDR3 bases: TGTGCCAACAGTGTTGAGGGCGCCTATGGCTACACCTTC. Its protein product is CANSVEGAYGYTF.

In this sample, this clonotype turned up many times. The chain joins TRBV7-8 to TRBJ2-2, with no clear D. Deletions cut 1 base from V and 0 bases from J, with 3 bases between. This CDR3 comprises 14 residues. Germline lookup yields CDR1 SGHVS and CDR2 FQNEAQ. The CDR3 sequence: CASSLGANTGELFF. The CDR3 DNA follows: TGTGCCAGCAGCTTAGGGGCGAACACCGGGGAGCTGTTTTTT.

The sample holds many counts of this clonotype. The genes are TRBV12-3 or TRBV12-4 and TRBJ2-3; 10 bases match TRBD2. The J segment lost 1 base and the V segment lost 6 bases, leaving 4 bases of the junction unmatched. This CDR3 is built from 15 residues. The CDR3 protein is CASRLAGVGTDTQYF. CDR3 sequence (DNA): TGTGCCAGCAGGCTAGCGGGGGTGGGCACAGATACGCAGTATTTT.

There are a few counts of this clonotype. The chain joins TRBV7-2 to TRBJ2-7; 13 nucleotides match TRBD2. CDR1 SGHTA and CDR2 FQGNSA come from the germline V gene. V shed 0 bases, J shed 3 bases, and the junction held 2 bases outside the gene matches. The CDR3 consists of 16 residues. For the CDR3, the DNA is TGTGCCAGCAGCTTAGCGAGGACTAGCGGGGGCTACGAGCAGTACTTC. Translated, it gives CASSLARTSGGYEQYF.

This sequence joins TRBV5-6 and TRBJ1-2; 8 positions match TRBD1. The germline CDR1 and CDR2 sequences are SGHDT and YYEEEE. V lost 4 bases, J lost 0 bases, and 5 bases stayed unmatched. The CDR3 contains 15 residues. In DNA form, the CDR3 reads TGTGCCAGCAGCCGGGACAGGACAACTAACTATGGCTACACCTTC. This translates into CASSRDRTTNYGYTF.

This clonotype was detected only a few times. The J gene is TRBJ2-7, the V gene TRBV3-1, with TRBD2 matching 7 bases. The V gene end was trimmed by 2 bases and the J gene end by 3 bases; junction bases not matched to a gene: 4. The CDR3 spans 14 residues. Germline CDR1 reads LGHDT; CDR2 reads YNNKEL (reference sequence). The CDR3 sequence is CASSQSTSHYEQYF. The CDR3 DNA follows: TGTGCCAGCAGCCAATCGACTAGCCACTACGAGCAGTACTTC.

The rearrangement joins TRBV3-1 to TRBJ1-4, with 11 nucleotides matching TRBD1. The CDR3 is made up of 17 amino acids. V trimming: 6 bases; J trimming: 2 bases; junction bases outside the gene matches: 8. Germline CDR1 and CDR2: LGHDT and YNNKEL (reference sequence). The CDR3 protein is CASRDRGRSVTNEKLFF. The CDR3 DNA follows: TGTGCCAGCAGGGACAGGGGGCGTTCGGTGACTAATGAAAAACTGTTTTTT.

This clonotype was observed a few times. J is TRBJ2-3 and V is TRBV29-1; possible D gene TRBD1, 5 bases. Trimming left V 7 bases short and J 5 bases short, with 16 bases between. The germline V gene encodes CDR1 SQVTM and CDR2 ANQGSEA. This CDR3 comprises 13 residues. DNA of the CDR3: TGCAGCGCTACGACCCCGCAGGGAGATACGCAGTATTTT. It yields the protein CSATTPQGDTQYF.

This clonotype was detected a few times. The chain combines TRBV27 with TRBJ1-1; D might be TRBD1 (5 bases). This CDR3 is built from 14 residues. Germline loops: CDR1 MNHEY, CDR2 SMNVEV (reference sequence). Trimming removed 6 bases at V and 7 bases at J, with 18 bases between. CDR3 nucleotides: TGTGCCAGCAGCCCTAGGGTGGGGGGTCTTGAAGCTTTCTTT. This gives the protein CASSPRVGGLEAFF.

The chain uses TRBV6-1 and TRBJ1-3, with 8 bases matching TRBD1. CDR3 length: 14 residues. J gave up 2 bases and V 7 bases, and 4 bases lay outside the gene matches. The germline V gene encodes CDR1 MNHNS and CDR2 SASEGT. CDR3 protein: CASTSDRAGNTIYF. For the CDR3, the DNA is TGTGCCAGCACCTCGGACAGGGCTGGAAACACCATATATTTT.

CDR3 nucleotide sequence: TGTGCCAGCAGCCAAGATTATAGCGTGAGCTCCTACAATGAGCAGTTCTTC. This encodes CASSQDYSVSSYNEQFF. The chain recombines TRBV3-1 with TRBJ2-1; TRBD2 might be the D (5 bases). CDR3 length: 17 residues. V lost 0 bases to trimming and J lost 0 bases, with 12 bases between them. Germline V gene lookup returns CDR1 LGHDT and CDR2 YNNKEL (reference sequence).

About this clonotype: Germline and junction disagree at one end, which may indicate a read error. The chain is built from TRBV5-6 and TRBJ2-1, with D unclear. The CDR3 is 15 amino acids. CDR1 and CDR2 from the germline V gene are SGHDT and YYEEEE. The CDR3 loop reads CASSLGPEVNNEQFF. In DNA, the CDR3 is TGTGCCAGCAGCTTGGGTCCTGAAGTTAACAATGAACAGTTCTTC.

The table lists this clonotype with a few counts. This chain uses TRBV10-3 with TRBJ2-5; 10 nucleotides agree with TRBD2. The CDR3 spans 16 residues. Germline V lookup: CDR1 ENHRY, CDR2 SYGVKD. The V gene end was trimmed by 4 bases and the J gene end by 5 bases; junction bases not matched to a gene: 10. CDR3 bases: TGTGCCATCAGTGGCTCTAGCGGGGGCGGCGGGGAGACCCAGTACTTC. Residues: CAISGSSGGGGETQYF.

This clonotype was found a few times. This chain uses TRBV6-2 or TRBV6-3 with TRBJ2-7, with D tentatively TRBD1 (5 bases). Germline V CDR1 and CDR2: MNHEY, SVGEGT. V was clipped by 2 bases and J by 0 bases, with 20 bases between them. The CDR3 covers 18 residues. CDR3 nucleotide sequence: TGTGCCAGCAGTTACCCCCTACCCCTACAGGTCAGCTCCTACGAGCAGTACTTC. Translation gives CASSYPLPLQVSSYEQYF.

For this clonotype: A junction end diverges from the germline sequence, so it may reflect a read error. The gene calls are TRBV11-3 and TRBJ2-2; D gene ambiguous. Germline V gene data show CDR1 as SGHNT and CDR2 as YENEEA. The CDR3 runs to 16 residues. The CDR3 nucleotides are TGTACCAGCAGCTTAGTAGGCCAGTTGAACACCGGGGAGCTGTTTTTT. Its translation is CTSSLVGQLNTGELFF.